This is a list of T cell receptor beta chains from one sample in a study of breast tumors, draining lymph nodes, adjacent tissues. TCRdb re-derived calls from the multiplex PCR reads in MiXCR, one entry per CDR3 protein. The table records approximately 280,000 distinct CDR3 sequences, 30% of them present only once. Specimen: axillary lymph node tissue. The origin of the receptors is a female donor with breast cancer. Some clones in this sample may be carry-over from other donors' samples. Both conserved end residues are part of each CDR3. D genes are given only for firm matches. Part of the rows lack a size; the others show once, few, many or a class for expanded clones.

>TRBV28|NA|TRBJ2-1|NA|12
CASSLSWNEQFF
TGTGCCAGCAGTTTATCGTGGAATGAGCAGTTCTTC
>TRBV3-1|NA|TRBJ2-1|NA|12
CASSQVPAEQFF
TGTGCCAGCAGCCAAGTGCCAGCTGAGCAGTTCTTC
>TRBV7-3|NA|TRBJ2-1|many|15
CASSLARGSYNEQFF
TGTGCCAGCAGCTTAGCGCGGGGCTCCTACAATGAGCAGTTCTTC
>TRBV28|TRBD1|TRBJ1-2|NA|14
CVSSFGDRVSGYTF
TGTGTCAGCAGTTTCGGCGACAGGGTCTCGGGCTACACCTTC
>TRBV5-6|TRBD1|TRBJ2-6|many|18
CASSYRTGPSSGANVLTF
TGTGCCAGCAGCTATCGGACAGGCCCTAGCTCTGGGGCCAACGTCCTGACTTTC
>TRBV11-2|NA|TRBJ2-5|many|13
CASSLGLKETQYF
TGTGCCAGCAGCCTGGGGCTGAAAGAGACCCAGTACTTC
>TRBV20-1|NA|TRBJ1-2|many|12
CSWEGINYGYTF
TGCAGCTGGGAGGGAATTAACTATGGCTACACCTTC
>TRBV20-1|TRBD1|TRBJ1-4|few|16
CSAPQGSRTTNAKLFF
TGCAGTGCCCCACAGGGGAGCAGAACAACTAATGCAAAACTGTTTTTT
>TRBV20-1|NA|TRBJ2-5|NA|13
CSAPRTVQETQYF
TGCAGTGCTCCGAGGACGGTGCAAGAGACCCAGTACTTC
>TRBV11-3|NA|TRBJ2-1|many|13
CASSLGVLGEQFF
TGTGCCAGCAGCTTAGGCGTTCTGGGTGAGCAGTTCTTC
>TRBV24-1|NA|TRBJ1-5|NA|13
CASSRTVQETQHF
TGTGCCAGCAGCAGGACAGTTCAAGAGACCCAGCATTTT
>TRBV11-2|NA|TRBJ2-6|many|20
CASSLDNEWTASSGANVLTF
TGTGCCAGCAGCTTAGATAATGAATGGACAGCGAGCTCTGGGGCCAACGTCCTGACTTTC
>TRBV7-2|NA|TRBJ2-4|many|12
CASSPEGGIQYF
TGTGCCAGCAGCCCGGAAGGAGGCATTCAGTACTTC
>TRBV7-7|NA|TRBJ2-1|many|16
CASSLARGGVGNEQFF
TGTGCTAGCAGCTTAGCGAGAGGGGGGGTCGGTAATGAGCAGTTCTTC
>TRBV3-1|NA|TRBJ2-5|NA|13
CASSQGGGQTQYF
TGTGCCAGCAGCCAAGGGGGCGGGCAGACCCAGTACTTC
>TRBV6-5|NA|TRBJ2-2|many|13
CASSYYWEGELFF
TGTGCCAGCAGTTACTATTGGGAGGGGGAGCTGTTTTTT
>TRBV12-3/TRBV12-4|TRBD1|TRBJ1-5|many|14
CASSGQGGDQPQHF
TGTGCCAGCAGTGGACAGGGTGGTGATCAGCCCCAGCATTTT
>TRBV7-9|NA|TRBJ1-1|NA|14
CASSLGDRNTEAFF
TGTGCCAGCAGCTTAGGGGATAGGAACACTGAAGCTTTCTTT
>TRBV9|NA|TRBJ2-6|many|14
CASRGPSGANVLTF
TGTGCCAGCCGGGGACCTTCTGGGGCCAACGTCCTGACTTTC
>TRBV20-1|NA|TRBJ1-3|many|14
CSARDPEGGNTIYF
TGCAGTGCTAGAGACCCAGAAGGTGGAAACACCATATATTTT
>TRBV6-5|NA|TRBJ2-3|few|16
CASSHSTRQVADTQYF
TGTGCCAGCAGTCACTCGACGCGACAGGTAGCAGATACGCAGTATTTT
>TRBV10-1|TRBD2|TRBJ2-1|NA|15
CASSGTSGLYNEQFF
TGCGCCAGCAGTGGGACTAGCGGCCTGTACAATGAGCAGTTCTTC
>TRBV9|TRBD2|TRBJ2-1|many|15
CASSVASGSRIEQFF
TGTGCCAGCAGCGTAGCAAGCGGGAGTCGAATTGAGCAGTTCTTC
>TRBV12-3/TRBV12-4|NA|TRBJ2-2|NA|16
CASSFLHRAMGGELFF
TGTGCCAGCAGTTTCCTTCACCGGGCGATGGGGGGGGAGCTGTTTTTT
>TRBV29-1|TRBD2|TRBJ2-1|many|17
CSSSSSGRRRSYNEQFF
TGCAGCTCCTCTTCTAGCGGGAGACGACGCTCCTACAATGAGCAGTTCTTC
>TRBV11-3|TRBD1|TRBJ2-5|many|13
CASSSGTEETQYF
TGTGCCAGCAGCTCCGGGACAGAAGAGACCCAGTACTTC
>TRBV7-8|TRBD2|TRBJ2-1|many|13
CASSRFLSGSLFF
TGTGCCAGCAGTCGATTTCTTAGCGGGAGCTTGTTCTTC
>TRBV14|TRBD2|TRBJ2-3|many|16
CASSQEREGVANTQYF
TGTGCCAGCAGCCAAGAGCGGGAGGGTGTCGCAAATACGCAGTATTTT
>TRBV20-1|NA|TRBJ2-7|many|12
CSAPLGVGEQYF
TGCAGTGCTCCCCTGGGTGTGGGGGAGCAGTACTTC
>TRBV29-1|TRBD1|TRBJ2-5|NA|14
CSAKGGRDQETQYF
TGCAGCGCGAAAGGGGGCCGTGACCAAGAGACCCAGTACTTC
>TRBV3-1|TRBD1|TRBJ1-4|few|16
CASSQTRGQGNEKLFF
TGTGCCAGCAGCCAAACTAGGGGACAGGGTAATGAAAAACTGTTTTTT
>TRBV2|NA|TRBJ1-5|NA|14
CASSTGTYNQPQHF
TGTGCCAGCAGTACAGGGACTTACAATCAGCCCCAGCATTTT
>TRBV2|TRBD2|TRBJ2-3|NA|16
CASRSSGGWGTDTQYF
TGTGCCAGCAGGTCTAGCGGGGGATGGGGCACAGATACGCAGTATTTT
>TRBV5-4|TRBD2|TRBJ2-2|many|15
CASSILAGATGELFF
TGTGCCAGCAGCATACTAGCGGGAGCGACCGGGGAGCTGTTTTTT
>TRBV10-3|NA|TRBJ2-3|many|16
CAISVGLRTSTDTQYF
TGTGCCATCAGTGTGGGACTGCGAACTAGCACAGATACGCAGTATTTT
>TRBV9|TRBD1|TRBJ2-7|many|14
CASSVAGQGYEQYF
TGTGCCAGCAGCGTAGCGGGACAGGGGTACGAGCAGTACTTC
>TRBV12-3/TRBV12-4|NA|TRBJ2-5|many|13
CASSRTWQETQYF
TGTGCCAGCAGTCGGACCTGGCAAGAGACCCAGTACTTC
>TRBV7-2|NA|TRBJ1-5|NA|13
CASSLLGQETQHF
TGTGCCAGCAGCTTATTAGGCCAAGAGACCCAGCATTTT
>TRBV20-1|NA|TRBJ2-1|many|16
CSATSSDTRSYNEQFF
TGCAGTGCTACCAGCTCGGACACCCGCTCCTACAATGAGCAGTTCTTC
>TRBV4-1|NA|TRBJ2-7|many|15
CASSQGGQANYEQYF
TGCGCCAGCAGCCAAGGGGGCCAGGCGAACTACGAGCAGTACTTC
>TRBV12-3/TRBV12-4|NA|TRBJ1-2|many|13
CASSLSFFYGYTF
TGTGCCAGCAGTTTATCGTTCTTCTATGGCTACACCTTC
>TRBV24-1|NA|TRBJ1-2|NA|15
CATFGGAGLFSGYTF
TGTGCCACATTCGGAGGGGCAGGGCTGTTCTCTGGCTACACCTTC
>TRBV5-6|TRBD1|TRBJ1-2|many|14
CASSLADRVYGYTF
TGTGCCAGCAGCTTGGCGGACAGGGTCTATGGCTACACCTTC
>TRBV28|NA|TRBJ2-7|NA|14
CASSPPGAKEWQYF
TGTGCCAGCAGCCCACCGGGGGCCAAGGAATGGCAGTACTTC
>TRBV7-2|TRBD1|TRBJ2-5|many|14
CASSYKTGQETQYF
TGTGCCAGCAGCTACAAGACAGGGCAAGAGACCCAGTACTTC
>TRBV14|NA|TRBJ2-3|many|14
CASSQRRRTDTQYF
TGTGCCAGCAGCCAAAGGCGGCGCACAGATACGCAGTATTTT
>TRBV20-1|NA|TRBJ2-7|many|11
CSAQQGYEQYF
TGCAGTGCACAACAGGGTTACGAGCAGTACTTC
>TRBV5-8|NA|TRBJ2-5|many|16
CASKTLKRGGQETQYF
TGTGCCAGCAAGACCCTAAAGAGGGGGGGTCAAGAGACCCAGTACTTC
>TRBV2|NA|TRBJ2-1|many|13
CASRDYGTVGQFF
TGTGCCAGCAGGGACTATGGGACAGTCGGGCAGTTCTTC
>TRBV12-3/TRBV12-4|NA|TRBJ1-2|many|11
CASSNDRSYTF
TGTGCCAGCAGCAACGACAGGTCCTACACCTTC
>TRBV4-2|TRBD2|TRBJ2-1|many|15
CASSQDSGRAAEQFF
TGTGCCAGCAGCCAAGACAGCGGGAGGGCCGCTGAGCAGTTCTTC
>TRBV5-8|NA|TRBJ2-2|many|16
CASSLSVGARTGELFF
TGTGCCAGCAGCTTGAGTGTGGGGGCGAGGACCGGGGAGCTGTTTTTT
>TRBV7-2|NA|TRBJ1-6|many|15
CASSLGTGRSSPLHF
TGTGCCAGCAGCTTAGGCACAGGGCGGAGTTCACCCCTCCACTTT
>TRBV5-5|NA|TRBJ2-1|few|14
CASRDVRSEGEQFF
TGTGCCAGCAGAGACGTTCGGTCGGAGGGAGAGCAGTTCTTC
>TRBV7-9|NA|TRBJ2-5|NA|14
CASSLSGVRETQYF
TGTGCCAGCAGCTTATCAGGGGTGAGGGAGACCCAGTACTTC
>TRBV6-6|NA|TRBJ1-2|many|15
CASSHTVQGDYGYTF
TGTGCCAGCAGCCACACCGTACAGGGCGACTATGGCTACACCTTC
>TRBV20-1|NA|TRBJ2-1|NA|13
CSAWSPYYNEQFF
TGCAGTGCTTGGAGCCCCTACTACAATGAGCAGTTCTTC
>TRBV10-3|TRBD2|TRBJ2-1|many|15
CAISESGGHYNEQFF
TGTGCCATCAGTGAGTCGGGAGGGCACTACAATGAGCAGTTCTTC